Below, 19 T cell receptor beta chains from the same sample are listed, as sequenced in a study of T cells in Graves' hyperthyroidism and ophthalmopathy. Researchers took RNA transcripts and amplified the TCR beta CDR3 regions from them. In the first-round RT-PCR of the TCR CDR3, the HTBI primer set was used. Using its own MiXCR run on the multiplex PCR reads, TCRdb lists one record per CDR3 protein. The table shows about 510,000 distinct CDR3 sequences, with 35% to 50% occurring only once. Input material: peripheral blood or thyroid tissue (not recorded which). The source is an adult woman with Graves' disease, either hyperthyroidism or ophthalmopathy (not recorded which).

This clonotype was counted many times. This sequence joins TRBV10-3 and TRBJ1-1, with 7 nucleotides matching TRBD1. The CDR3 is made up of 12 amino acids. V shed 9 bases, J shed 1 base, and the junction held 2 bases outside the gene matches. Germline V lookup: CDR1 ENHRY, CDR2 SYGVKD. In DNA, the CDR3 is TGTGCCATTGGACAGGCGAACACTGAAGCTTTCTTT. It yields the protein CAIGQANTEAFF.

The chain has TRBV29-1 and TRBJ2-5, with TRBD1 matching 10 bases. Germline values: CDR1 SQVTM, CDR2 ANQGSEA. This CDR3 comprises 13 residues. V trimming: 4 bases; J trimming: 5 bases; junction bases outside the gene matches: 4. CDR3: CSVVTGGGETQYF. The CDR3 DNA reads as TGCAGCGTTGTGACAGGGGGCGGGGAGACCCAGTACTTC.

Ten or more counts support this clonotype. V and J are TRBV7-3 and TRBJ2-2; possibly TRBD1 for D (5 bases). This CDR3 comprises 16 residues. Germline V gene data show CDR1 as SGHTA and CDR2 as FQGTGA. Deletions cut 5 bases from V and 0 bases from J, with 13 bases between. In DNA form, the CDR3 reads TGTGCCAGCAGCCCCAGGGCCGGAACGAACACCGGGGAGCTGTTTTTT. This sequence encodes CASSPRAGTNTGELFF.

This clonotype was seen repeatedly, ten times or more. This chain joins TRBV29-1 and TRBJ1-1; the D is unclear. There are 11 residues in the CDR3. Germline CDR1 reads SQVTM; CDR2 reads ANQGSEA. V lost 3 bases and J 1 base, leaving 3 bases between the germline ends. Here the CDR3 reads CSVDRNTEAFF. The CDR3 nucleotides read TGCAGCGTTGATAGGAACACTGAAGCTTTCTTT.

This clonotype was seen repeatedly, ten times or more. V and J are TRBV29-1 and TRBJ2-7; D remains ambiguous. V lost 5 bases to trimming and J lost 2 bases, with 13 bases between them. Per germline, CDR1 SQVTM and CDR2 ANQGSEA. The CDR3 is made up of 13 amino acids. The DNA for the CDR3 is TGCAGCGTTACCCCAGCCGGCACCTACGAGCAGTACTTC. This gives the protein CSVTPAGTYEQYF.

This clonotype was seen at least ten times. The J gene is TRBJ2-5, the V gene TRBV20-1; D is ambiguous. The germline V gene encodes CDR1 DFQATT and CDR2 SNEGSKA (reference sequence). Trimming left V 4 bases short and J 7 bases short, with 19 bases between. This CDR3 region has 14 residues. CDR3 in DNA: TGCAGTGCTACCTGGAGACTCGCCCACGGGACCCAGTACTTC. Protein sequence: CSATWRLAHGTQYF.

This CDR3 reads CSAVGQSYQPQHF. The CDR3 DNA reads TGCAGTGCAGTAGGGCAGTCCTATCAGCCCCAGCATTTT. The rearrangement joins TRBV20-1 to TRBJ1-5, with no clear D. CDR3 size: 13 residues. Germline V gene data show CDR1 as DFQATT and CDR2 as SNEGSKA (reference sequence). The V and J ends lost 6 bases and 5 bases respectively, with 14 bases between them.

The genes are TRBV29-1 and TRBJ1-1; D gene uncertain. Trimming removed 1 base at V and 4 bases at J, with 7 bases between. This CDR3 is 12 amino acids long. Germline V gives CDR1 SQVTM, CDR2 ANQGSEA. Here the CDR3 DNA reads TGCAGCGTTGAAGGGGCGCGCACTGAAGCTTTCTTT. Translation: CSVEGARTEAFF.

This clonotype was detected many times. The J gene is TRBJ1-4, the V gene TRBV6-5; perhaps TRBD1 as D (5 bases). CDR3 length equals 13 residues. V shed 5 bases and J shed 8 bases, with 12 bases lying between them. Germline V gives CDR1 MNHEY, CDR2 SVGAGI. CDR3 sequence: CASSVRGGEKLFF. The CDR3 DNA is TGTGCCAGCAGTGTTAGGGGCGGCGAAAAACTGTTTTTT.

The rearrangement links TRBV7-2 to TRBJ1-2; D might be TRBD1 (5 bases). From germline, CDR1 is SGHTA and CDR2 FQGNSA. Trimming pared 5 bases from V and 4 bases from J, leaving 11 bases between. CDR3 length: 13 amino acids. The CDR3 here is CASSIGQFYGYTF. The DNA of the CDR3 is TGTGCCAGCAGCATCGGACAATTCTATGGCTACACCTTC.

The sample holds one count of this clonotype. The rearrangement links TRBV7-9 to TRBJ1-2; 10 bases are a match to TRBD1. V was clipped by 5 bases and J by 10 bases; unmatched bases: 10. CDR1 SEHNR and CDR2 FQNEAQ come from the germline V gene (reference sequence). The CDR3 extends over 14 amino acids. This CDR3 reads CASSLWDRGLPYTF. In DNA form, the CDR3 reads TGTGCCAGCAGCCTGTGGGACAGGGGACTTCCCTACACCTTC.

This clonotype appeared a few times. The chain carries TRBV19 and TRBJ1-6, with a weak D call TRBD1 (5 bases). The CDR3 has 15 residues. V lost 7 bases to trimming and J lost 9 bases, with 19 bases between them. Germline V lookup: CDR1 LNHDA, CDR2 SQIVND (reference sequence). This CDR3 reads CASTSQWDGGSPLHF. The DNA of the CDR3 is TGTGCCAGTACCAGCCAGTGGGACGGCGGTTCACCCCTCCACTTT.

The chain combines TRBV11-2 with TRBJ1-4, with D hard to call. V lost 4 bases, J lost 6 bases, and 12 bases lay in between. The CDR3 runs to 14 residues. Looked up from germline, CDR1 is SGHAT and CDR2 is FQNNGV. CDR3 sequence (DNA): TGTGCCAGCAGCTATCGGGTCCCCTATGAAAAACTGTTTTTT. Translated: CASSYRVPYEKLFF. The full variable domain, its missing parts supplied by reference TRBV11-2 and TRBJ1-4, is EAGVAQSPRYKIIEKRQSVAFWCNPISGHATLYWYQQILGQGPKLLIQFQNNGVVDDSQLPKDRFSAERLKGVDSTLKIQPAKLEDSAVYLCASSYRVPYEKLFFGSGTQLSVL.

Notes on this clonotype: The CDR3 does not close with the conserved phenylalanine or tryptophan, likely indicating a read error. The rearrangement joins TRBV10-3 to TRBJ1-4, with D hard to call. Germline V gene sequence: CDR1 ENHRY, CDR2 SYGVKD. The CDR3 length is 14 residues. Written as DNA, the CDR3 is TGTGCTATCAGTCCCACCGGACGGGATGAAAAACTGTTTCTT. This sequence encodes CAISPTGRDEKLFL.

This clonotype came up many times. The CDR3 nucleotides are TGTGCCATCAGTGAGTCGAACGCAGGGAAGGTTGAAGCTTTCTTT. Encoded protein: CAISESNAGKVEAFF. The V call is TRBV10-3, the J call TRBJ1-1; perhaps TRBD1 as D (5 bases). V shed 0 bases and J shed 7 bases, with 15 bases lying between them. Germline V lookup: CDR1 ENHRY, CDR2 SYGVKD. CDR3 length equals 15 residues.

This clonotype was detected ten times or more. This chain joins TRBV5-1 and TRBJ1-1, with unresolved D. The CDR3 sequence is 15 residues long. With 2 bases removed from V and 0 bases from J, the gap between germline ends came to 11 bases. Germline-derived CDR1 and CDR2 are SGHRS and YFSETQ. CDR3 sequence: CASSFVVGVNTEAFF. The CDR3 nucleotides are TGCGCCAGCAGCTTTGTGGTCGGGGTGAACACTGAAGCTTTCTTT.

J is TRBJ1-1 and V is TRBV7-2; possible D gene TRBD1, 5 bases. This CDR3 region has 14 residues. The V and J ends lost 4 bases and 6 bases respectively, with 15 bases between them. Per the germline V gene, CDR1 is SGHTA and CDR2 is FQGNSA. The CDR3 loop is CASSSYGAGPEAFF. In DNA form, the CDR3 reads TGTGCCAGCAGCTCGTACGGGGCAGGACCTGAAGCTTTCTTT.

This chain links TRBV13 with TRBJ1-4, with 9 bases fitting TRBD1. V was pared by 6 bases and J by 7 bases, with 9 bases of the junction left unmatched. The CDR3 has 15 amino acids. CDR1 is PRHDT and CDR2 is FYEKMQ in the germline V gene (reference sequence). The CDR3 loop reads CASSAPGQGSEKLFF. CDR3 in DNA: TGTGCCAGCAGTGCTCCGGGACAGGGAAGTGAAAAACTGTTTTTT.

A few counts support this clonotype. This chain links TRBV10-3 with TRBJ1-5, with 8 bases matching TRBD1. Germline V gene data show CDR1 as ENHRY and CDR2 as SYGVKD. Trimming took 3 bases from V and 9 from J; bases not matched to a gene: 7. The CDR3 is made up of 14 amino acids. The CDR3 DNA follows: TGTGCCATCAGTGAAAGAGAGGGGACAGGGCCCCAGCATTTT. This encodes CAISEREGTGPQHF.